One sample yielded the 29 T cell receptor beta chains listed below, sequenced in a study of human thymus T cells. This table comes from immunoSEQ multiplex PCR, and its TCRdb copy is limited to in-frame clones, with some not included. The sample carries around 45,000 clones, roughly 94% recorded once. Sample: blood. The receptors here all came from a girl under three years old with a congenital heart defect but otherwise immunologically healthy.

The rearrangement uses TRBV5-4 and TRBJ2-5, with 11 bases lining up with TRBD2. From germline, CDR1 is SGHNT and CDR2 YYREEE (reference sequence). The V and J ends lost 5 bases and 2 bases, in that order; junction bases with no gene match: 5. The CDR3 runs 15 residues. CDR3 in DNA: TGTGCCAGCAGACTTAGCGGGAGGGGGCAAGAGACCCAGTACTTC. This sequence encodes CASRLSGRGQETQYF.

The chain couples TRBV27 to TRBJ1-2; D might be TRBD1 (5 bases). Germline lookup yields CDR1 MNHEY and CDR2 SMNVEV (reference sequence). The CDR3 runs 15 residues. The V end lost 3 bases, the J end lost 4 bases, and 15 bases lay between the germline ends. The CDR3 region is CASSLIGTGFYGYTF. CDR3 nucleotide sequence: TGTGCCAGCAGTTTGATTGGTACAGGCTTCTATGGCTACACCTTC.

The CDR3 spells CASAGSGRHDNEQFF. CDR3 nucleotide sequence: TGTGCCAGCGCCGGTAGCGGGAGGCACGACAATGAGCAGTTCTTC. V is TRBV13 and J is TRBJ2-1; 10 bases match TRBD2. After removal of 8 bases from V and 5 bases from J, the junction contained 9 bases not matched to a gene. The germline V gene encodes CDR1 PRHDT and CDR2 FYEKMQ (reference sequence). The CDR3 runs to 15 residues.

This chain links TRBV16 with TRBJ2-7; D unclear. Germline values: CDR1 KGHSY, CDR2 FQNENV. The CDR3 covers 12 residues. Trimming took 1 base from V and 2 from J, leaving 3 bases between them. DNA of the CDR3: TGTGCCAGCAGCCAATGGGCCTACGAGCAGTACTTC. This codes for CASSQWAYEQYF.

The genes are TRBV5-1 and TRBJ2-3; D gene uncertain. CDR3 size: 13 residues. Germline V CDR1 and CDR2: SGHRS, YFSETQ. Trimming stripped 1 base from V and 0 bases from J, with 3 bases between. The CDR3 region is CASSLTSTDTQYF. The CDR3, as DNA: TGCGCCAGCAGCTTGACGAGCACAGATACGCAGTATTTT.

The chain joins TRBV19 to TRBJ1-1; unclear D gene. Germline-derived CDR1 and CDR2 are LNHDA and SQIVND (reference sequence). V shed 3 bases and J shed 4 bases, with 15 bases lying between them. The CDR3 runs to 15 residues. The CDR3 region has the DNA TGTGCCAGTAGTATTGACTGGGGTCGTATCACTGAAGCTTTCTTT. Translated, it gives CASSIDWGRITEAFF.

This clone has only one observation. The chain links TRBV5-1 to TRBJ2-1; 8 bases match TRBD2. From germline, CDR1 is SGHRS and CDR2 YFSETQ. V gave up 3 bases and J gave up 5 bases; unmatched junction bases: 10. The CDR3 covers 16 residues. CDR3 bases: TGCGCCAGCAGCTCCCGGGCGGGAGGTAAGAACAATGAGCAGTTCTTC. Translation gives CASSSRAGGKNNEQFF.

The rearrangement joins TRBV29-1 to TRBJ1-1; D possibly corresponds to TRBD1 (6 bases). Trimming took 3 bases from V and 7 from J, leaving 24 bases between them. CDR3 size: 16 residues. Germline loops: CDR1 SQVTM, CDR2 ANQGSEA. CDR3 sequence (DNA): TGCAGCGTTGATGGGCTGATGGGGGCTTCATTTCTTGAAGCTTTCTTT. Protein: CSVDGLMGASFLEAFF.

The V gene is TRBV28, the J gene TRBJ1-1; TRBD1 matches 7 bases. Looked up from germline, CDR1 is MDHEN and CDR2 is SYDVKM. The CDR3 is 14 amino acids. V trimming: 3 bases; J trimming: 3 bases; junction bases outside the gene matches: 4. The CDR3 DNA is TGTGCCAGCAGTTTGGTAGGGGGCTACACTGAAGCTTTCTTT. Translation: CASSLVGGYTEAFF.

The chain joins TRBV5-4 to TRBJ2-7; tentative D call: TRBD2 (7 bases). Germline V gene data show CDR1 as SGHNT and CDR2 as YYREEE (reference sequence). V lost 4 bases and J 4 bases, leaving 18 bases between the germline ends. This CDR3 spans 15 amino acids. CDR3 nucleotides: TGTGCCAGCAGCAGCAGGGGAGGGTTGGGGTACGAGCAGTACTTC. Its protein is CASSSRGGLGYEQYF.

The rearrangement links TRBV28 to TRBJ2-7; maybe TRBD1 (6 bases). Germline V gene lookup returns CDR1 MDHEN and CDR2 SYDVKM. CDR3 length equals 14 residues. Deletions cut 6 bases from V and 0 bases from J, with 12 bases between. The CDR3 loop is CASSHRVPSYEQYF. The CDR3 DNA reads TGTGCCAGCAGCCACAGGGTCCCCTCCTACGAGCAGTACTTC.

This chain links TRBV5-1 with TRBJ2-5; TRBD2 aligns across 11 bases. V was pared by 0 bases and J by 5 bases, with 9 bases of the junction left unmatched. The germline V gene encodes CDR1 SGHRS and CDR2 YFSETQ. The CDR3 loop spans 17 amino acids. The CDR3, as DNA: TGCGCCAGCAGCTTGGGATTTAGCGGGAGGGCCTTGGAGACCCAGTACTTC. Encoded protein: CASSLGFSGRALETQYF.

The chain combines TRBV4-2 with TRBJ2-4; 8 bases line up with TRBD2. J lost 0 bases, V lost 0 bases, and 13 bases had no gene match. The germline V gene encodes CDR1 LGHNA and CDR2 YNFKEQ. The CDR3 is 20 amino acids. CDR3 amino acids: CASSQDDIGRAAGAKNIQYF. In DNA form, the CDR3 reads TGTGCCAGCAGCCAAGATGATATCGGGAGGGCCGCGGGAGCCAAAAACATTCAGTACTTC.

V is TRBV7-8 and J is TRBJ1-1; D remains ambiguous. The CDR3 contains 14 residues. Trimming removed 2 bases from V and 6 bases from J, with 13 bases in between. CDR1 and CDR2 from the germline V gene are SGHVS and FQNEAQ. The CDR3 region has the DNA TGTGCCAGCAGCTTATGGTCCAGAAAGGCTGAAGCTTTCTTT. Encoded protein: CASSLWSRKAEAFF.

The gene calls are TRBV19 and TRBJ1-2, with 9 positions matching TRBD1. The trim removed 1 base at V and 4 bases at J, leaving 7 bases unmatched. The CDR3 sequence is 16 residues long. CDR1 is LNHDA, CDR2 SQIVND, per germline (reference sequence). The CDR3 loop is CASSIAGTGPSYGYTF. The CDR3 nucleotides are TGTGCCAGTAGTATAGCCGGGACAGGGCCTAGCTATGGCTACACCTTC.

The chain is built from TRBV25-1 and TRBJ2-7; TRBD1 agrees at 9 bases. Germline V gene lookup returns CDR1 MGHDK and CDR2 SYGVNS. V lost 7 bases, J lost 5 bases, and 6 bases stayed unmatched. The CDR3 loop spans 13 amino acids. The CDR3 region is CASKGQGVHEQYF. DNA of the CDR3: TGTGCCAGCAAGGGACAGGGAGTCCACGAGCAGTACTTC.

V usage is TRBV21-1 and J usage is TRBJ2-7. TRBV21-1 is termed a pseudogene. This CDR3 spans 15 amino acids. The CDR3 region has the DNA TGTGCCAGCAGCAGTTGGCAGAGGGGGGACTACGAGCAGTACTTC. Encoded protein: CASSSWQRGDYEQYF.

This chain connects TRBV19 to TRBJ1-5; TRBD1 agrees at 9 bases. J was trimmed by 2 bases and V by 5 bases; bases with no gene match: 13. CDR1 is LNHDA, CDR2 SQIVND, per germline (reference sequence). CDR3 size: 18 residues. CDR3 nucleotide sequence: TGTGCCAGTAGTGGGCCCCCGACAGGGGGAAAAGGCAATCAGCCCCAGCATTTT. Translation: CASSGPPTGGKGNQPQHF.

This chain connects TRBV5-4 to TRBJ2-1, with TRBD2 identical over 10 bases. The V and J ends lost 0 bases and 6 bases, in that order; junction bases with no gene match: 9. Germline V gives CDR1 SGHNT, CDR2 YYREEE (reference sequence). The CDR3 consists of 17 residues. The CDR3 DNA reads TGTGCCAGCAGCTTGGGGCTAGCGGGAGTCTCCCCCAATGAGCAGTTCTTC. Translated, it gives CASSLGLAGVSPNEQFF.

This rearrangement joins TRBV5-1 to TRBJ2-3, with TRBD1 matching over 7 bases. The J segment lost 4 bases and the V segment lost 0 bases, leaving 5 bases of the junction unmatched. Germline lookup yields CDR1 SGHRS and CDR2 YFSETQ. This CDR3 contains 15 residues. The CDR3, as DNA: TGCGCCAGCAGCTTGGTTAGTACAGGGGCAGATACGCAGTATTTT. It encodes CASSLVSTGADTQYF.

The chain is built from TRBV21-1 and TRBJ1-4. TRBV21-1 is listed as a pseudogene. The CDR3 length is 14 residues. Written as DNA, the CDR3 is TGTGCCAGCAGCCCGCGGGTGAGTAATGAAAAACTGTTTTTT. Its protein product is CASSPRVSNEKLFF.

The V call is TRBV10-3, the J call TRBJ2-7, with D possibly matching TRBD2 (5 bases). Germline loops: CDR1 ENHRY, CDR2 SYGVKD. V shed 5 bases and J shed 2 bases, with 10 bases lying between them. This CDR3 is 13 amino acids long. The CDR3 loop is CAISIREAYEQYF. In DNA form, the CDR3 reads TGTGCCATCAGTATTCGGGAAGCCTACGAGCAGTACTTC.

This chain uses TRBV4-2 with TRBJ2-1; D remains unclear. The CDR3 spans 15 residues. Germline CDR1 reads LGHNA; CDR2 reads YNFKEQ. V shed 0 bases and J shed 0 bases, with 6 bases lying between them. CDR3 amino acids: CASSQDLDSYNEQFF. CDR3 coding DNA: TGTGCCAGCAGCCAAGACCTGGACTCCTACAATGAGCAGTTCTTC.

The V and J genes are TRBV4-1 and TRBJ2-1; D is uncertain. This CDR3 is 14 amino acids long. The V end was cut by 0 bases, the J end by 5 bases, with 8 bases between. In germline, CDR1 is MGHRA, CDR2 YSYEKL. The CDR3 coding sequence is TGCGCCAGCAGCCAAGAAGGCCGGGACAATGAGCAGTTCTTC. It yields the protein CASSQEGRDNEQFF.

This chain connects TRBV29-1 to TRBJ2-7; 7 nucleotides align to TRBD1. The CDR3 is 13 residues long. Trimming took 3 bases from V and 0 from J; bases not matched to a gene: 2. Germline V gene data show CDR1 as SQVTM and CDR2 as ANQGSEA. The CDR3 loop reads CSVDRTGSYEQYF. As DNA, the CDR3 is TGCAGCGTTGATCGGACAGGCTCCTACGAGCAGTACTTC.

V is TRBV5-5 and J is TRBJ1-4, with 8 nucleotides matching TRBD1. V lost 7 bases, J lost 5 bases, and 7 bases stayed unmatched. Germline V gene sequence: CDR1 SGHKS, CDR2 YYEKEE (reference sequence). The CDR3 is 14 amino acids. The CDR3, as DNA: TGTGCCAGCCAGCGGGACAGGTTAAATGAAAAACTGTTTTTT. This sequence encodes CASQRDRLNEKLFF.

This clone turned up a few times. J is TRBJ1-2 and V is TRBV20-1, with TRBD1 matching over 7 bases. The CDR3 has 11 amino acids. V was pared by 8 bases and J by 2 bases, with 2 bases of the junction left unmatched. Germline-derived CDR1 and CDR2 are DFQATT and SNEGSKA (reference sequence). The CDR3: CSQTGNYGYTF. Written as DNA, the CDR3 is TGCAGTCAGACAGGGAACTATGGCTACACCTTC.

The chain uses TRBV7-2 and TRBJ2-7; D is ambiguous. Trimming shortened V by 1 base and J by 4 bases, and 17 bases separated the two germline ends. The CDR3 has 16 residues. The germline V gene encodes CDR1 SGHTA and CDR2 FQGNSA. The CDR3 spells CASSLGLTSTLYEQYF. The CDR3 nucleotides are TGTGCCAGCAGCTTAGGGCTTACTTCTACTCTTTACGAGCAGTACTTC.

This chain connects TRBV25-1 to TRBJ2-5, with D possibly being TRBD1 (6 bases). The V end lost 1 base, the J end lost 7 bases, and 19 bases lay between the germline ends. The germline gives CDR1 MGHDK, CDR2 SYGVNS. The CDR3 totals 16 residues. CDR3 nucleotide sequence: TGTGCCAGCAGTGAATCCCTGACAGGACGTTGGGGGACCCAGTACTTC. It codes for CASSESLTGRWGTQYF.